A single sample is the source of the 17 T cell receptor beta chains below, sequenced in a study of blood T cell repertoires in COVID-19. Some clones are missing from TCRdb's copy, which holds only in-frame ones; the method was immunoSEQ multiplex PCR. Among roughly 250,000 clones listed, about 80% were seen once. Sequenced: peripheral blood. Receptors originate from a man between 50 and 59 years old with active or convalescent COVID-19.

The chain has TRBV19 and TRBJ2-4, with 7 bases that match TRBD1. Losses at the gene ends were 2 bases for V and 8 bases for J; bases not matched to a gene: 6. CDR3 length: 14 amino acids. The germline CDR1 and CDR2 sequences are LNHDA and SQIVND (reference sequence). DNA of the CDR3: TGTGCCAGTAGTATACGACAGGGTGTTGACATTCAGTACTTC. Encoded protein: CASSIRQGVDIQYF.

CDR3 DNA sequence: TGTGCCTGGAGTCGCGATGGGGGACAGGAAGCTTTCTTT. Translated, it gives CAWSRDGGQEAFF. The J gene is TRBJ1-1, the V gene TRBV30; 7 bases align to TRBD1. CDR3 length: 13 amino acids. The J segment lost 8 bases and the V segment lost 2 bases, leaving 8 bases of the junction unmatched. CDR1 and CDR2 (germline): GTSNPN, SVGIG (reference sequence).

The chain links TRBV25-1 to TRBJ2-3, with 7 nucleotides matching TRBD2. The V and J ends lost 1 base and 0 bases, in that order; junction bases with no gene match: 4. This CDR3 has 16 residues. From germline, CDR1 is MGHDK and CDR2 SYGVNS. CDR3 nucleotides: TGTGCCAGCAGTGAATTGGGGGGGTCTAGCACAGATACGCAGTATTTT. This gives the protein CASSELGGSSTDTQYF.

CDR3 DNA: TGTGCCTGGAGAGAGCGGGGTCGCACAGATACGCAGTATTTT. This gives the protein CAWRERGRTDTQYF. This chain joins TRBV30 and TRBJ2-3; 7 nucleotides agree with TRBD2. The CDR3 loop spans 14 amino acids. The germline CDR1 and CDR2 sequences are GTSNPN and SVGIG (reference sequence). The J segment lost 1 base and the V segment lost 3 bases, leaving 4 bases of the junction unmatched.

There are a few counts of this clone. Written as DNA, the CDR3 is TGTGCCAGCAGCTTTGGACAGAACTACGAGCAGTACTTC. Residues: CASSFGQNYEQYF. The genes are TRBV3-1 (or the pseudogene TRBV3-2) and TRBJ2-7, with a possible D match to TRBD1 (6 bases). The V and J ends lost 5 bases and 3 bases respectively, with 11 bases between them. This CDR3 contains 13 residues. The germline V gene has CDR1 LGHDT and CDR2 YNNKEL (reference sequence).

J is TRBJ2-1 and V is TRBV5-8; TRBD1 matches 8 bases. Germline V gene sequence: CDR1 SGHTS, CDR2 YDEGEE. V dropped 5 bases and J dropped 8; count of bases not matched to a gene: 9. The CDR3 loop spans 14 amino acids. CDR3 protein: CASRFQTGVDEQFF. The CDR3 DNA follows: TGTGCCAGCAGGTTTCAGACAGGGGTGGATGAGCAGTTCTTC.

The chain is built from TRBV18 and TRBJ2-2; the match to TRBD2 covers 8 bases. V lost 5 bases, J lost 4 bases, and 12 bases stayed unmatched. CDR1 and CDR2 from the germline V gene are KGHSH and LQKENI. This CDR3 comprises 17 residues. In nucleotides, the CDR3 is TGTGCCAGCTCATCAAAAAGCGGGGGCGACAGCACCGGGGAGCTGTTTTTT. Amino acid sequence: CASSSKSGGDSTGELFF.

The rearrangement links TRBV5-4 to TRBJ2-7; 7 bases agree with TRBD1. J gave up 6 bases and V 2 bases, and 5 bases lay outside the gene matches. The CDR3 is 13 amino acids. Per the germline V gene, CDR1 is SGHNT and CDR2 is YYREEE (reference sequence). CDR3 in amino acids: CASSFGQEGEQYF. DNA of the CDR3: TGTGCCAGCAGCTTTGGACAGGAAGGCGAGCAGTACTTC.

CDR3 loop: CASSFSAGGFEQYF. CDR3 DNA: TGTGCCAGCAGCTTCAGCGCGGGGGGCTTCGAGCAGTACTTC. The J gene is TRBJ2-7, the V gene TRBV5-6; 8 bases are a match to TRBD2. From germline, CDR1 is SGHDT and CDR2 YYEEEE. The CDR3 covers 14 residues. Trimming removed 2 bases from V and 6 bases from J; junction bases left unmatched: 7.

The rearrangement links TRBV28 to TRBJ2-6, with D possibly matching TRBD2 (5 bases). With 5 bases removed from V and 4 bases from J, the gap between germline ends came to 21 bases. The CDR3 runs to 18 residues. The germline CDR1 and CDR2 sequences are MDHEN and SYDVKM. Here the CDR3 reads CASSPRGSLSSGANVLTF. The CDR3 coding sequence is TGTGCCAGCAGTCCCCGAGGGAGCCTTTCTTCCGGGGCCAACGTCCTGACTTTC.

V is TRBV6-1 and J is TRBJ1-1; 12 bases map to TRBD1. Germline lookup yields CDR1 MNHNS and CDR2 SASEGT. CDR3 length: 15 amino acids. Trimming at V came to 2 bases and at J to 5 bases, leaving 3 bases not matched to a gene. Here the CDR3 reads CASSERDRGLTEAFF. As DNA, the CDR3 is TGTGCCAGCAGTGAACGGGACAGGGGGCTTACTGAAGCTTTCTTT.

This chain connects TRBV9 to TRBJ2-7; 9 positions agree with TRBD1. CDR1 and CDR2 from the germline V gene are SGDLS and YYNGEE. After removal of 2 bases from V and 5 bases from J, the junction contained 5 bases not matched to a gene. The CDR3 sequence is 14 residues long. The CDR3 reads CASSVGQGFHEQYF. The CDR3 nucleotides read TGTGCCAGCAGCGTGGGACAGGGTTTCCACGAGCAGTACTTC.

The V call is TRBV10-3, the J call TRBJ1-2, with a possible D match to TRBD1 (6 bases). Germline V gene data show CDR1 as ENHRY and CDR2 as SYGVKD. The CDR3 runs to 11 residues. The V and J ends lost 11 bases and 7 bases respectively, with 14 bases between them. The CDR3 loop is CAAEGGPGYTF. CDR3 nucleotide sequence: TGTGCCGCCGAGGGGGGGCCTGGCTACACCTTC.

The chain links TRBV9 to TRBJ1-3; 10 bases match TRBD1. The CDR3 is made up of 15 amino acids. The trim removed 4 bases at V and 4 bases at J, leaving 5 bases unmatched. Germline CDR1 and CDR2: SGDLS and YYNGEE. The DNA for the CDR3 is TGTGCCAGCAGCTGGGACAGGGGACAGGGAAACACCATATATTTT. Its translation: CASSWDRGQGNTIYF.

V usage is TRBV2 and J usage is TRBJ1-1; 7 bases align to TRBD1. From germline, CDR1 is SNHLY and CDR2 FYNNEI. V was clipped by 6 bases and J by 3 bases; unmatched bases: 4. This CDR3 contains 13 residues. Here the CDR3 reads CASSLQGYTEAFF. The DNA of the CDR3 is TGTGCCAGCAGCCTACAGGGGTACACTGAAGCTTTCTTT.

The rearrangement joins TRBV6-5 to TRBJ1-2; D gene unclear. V was cut by 7 bases and J by 3 bases, with 18 bases left in between. Germline CDR1 reads MNHEY; CDR2 reads SVGAGI. The CDR3 consists of 15 residues. CDR3 nucleotides: TGTGCCAGCACTACGACACATAAAGGCGACTATGGCTACACCTTC. Translated: CASTTTHKGDYGYTF.

The chain joins TRBV7-2 to TRBJ1-2; D unresolved. V was shortened by 5 bases and J by 5 bases, with 24 bases between the two germline ends. CDR3 length: 17 amino acids. Germline V gives CDR1 SGHTA, CDR2 FQGNSA. The DNA of the CDR3 is TGTGCCAGCAGCCTGAGGGAGAAGGCGGCCCTAGGGTATGGCTACACCTTC. It codes for CASSLREKAALGYGYTF.